This T cell receptor (beta chain) was captured in a study of blood T cell repertoires in COVID-19. For the study at large: Sites across the United States, Italy and Spain contributed samples from acute and convalescent COVID-19.

The method was immunoSEQ multiplex PCR; TCRdb's version includes in-frame clones alone and lacks a portion of them. The table lists more than 200,000 clones, 70% to 90% of them singletons, with under 11% in the top ten. CDR3 size: 15 residues. V dropped 6 bases and J dropped 10 bases, with 22 bases sitting between them. Per the germline V gene, CDR1 is MNHEY and CDR2 is SVGEGT. This clonotype was obtained from a woman over 75 with acute or convalescent COVID-19. V and J are TRBV6-2 or TRBV6-3 and TRBJ2-1; perhaps TRBD2 as D (6 bases). Sequencing input: peripheral blood. This CDR3 is CASSSPERAATEQFF. The CDR3 DNA reads as TGTGCCAGCAGCTCGCCGGAGCGGGCCGCAACCGAGCAGTTCTTC.